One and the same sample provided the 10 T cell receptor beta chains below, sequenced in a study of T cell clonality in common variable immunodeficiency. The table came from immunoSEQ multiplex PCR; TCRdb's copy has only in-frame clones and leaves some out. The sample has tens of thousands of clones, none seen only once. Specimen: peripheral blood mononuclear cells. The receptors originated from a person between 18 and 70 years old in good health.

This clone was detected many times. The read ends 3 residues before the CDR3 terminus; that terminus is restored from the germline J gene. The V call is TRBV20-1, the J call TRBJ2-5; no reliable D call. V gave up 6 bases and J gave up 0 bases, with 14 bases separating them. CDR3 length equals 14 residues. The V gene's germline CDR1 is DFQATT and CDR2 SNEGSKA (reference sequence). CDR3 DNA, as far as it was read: TGCAGTGCCGATATGCTACAGTACCAAGAGACC. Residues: CSADMLQYQET. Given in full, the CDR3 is CSADMLQYQETQYF.

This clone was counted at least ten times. The CDR3 DNA, read in part, is TGTGCCTGGAGTGTAACCAGGTACACTGAA. It encodes CAWSVTRYTE. The CDR3 reads in full as CAWSVTRYTEAFF. The V call is TRBV30, the J call TRBJ1-1; D gene uncertain. Read data end 3 residues before the CDR3 end; the end is taken from the germline J gene. With 0 bases removed from V and 3 bases from J, the gap between germline ends came to 8 bases. CDR3 length equals 13 residues. Germline loops: CDR1 GTSNPN, CDR2 SVGIG (reference sequence).

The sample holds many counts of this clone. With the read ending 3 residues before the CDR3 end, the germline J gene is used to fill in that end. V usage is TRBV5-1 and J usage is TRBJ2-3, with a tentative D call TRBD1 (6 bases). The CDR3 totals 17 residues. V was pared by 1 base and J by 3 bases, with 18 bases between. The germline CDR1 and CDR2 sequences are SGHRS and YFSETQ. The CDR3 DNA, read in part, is TGCGCCAGCAGCTTGTGGGGGCCCTCGTCAAGAACAGATACG. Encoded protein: CASSLWGPSSRTDT. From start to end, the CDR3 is CASSLWGPSSRTDTQYF.

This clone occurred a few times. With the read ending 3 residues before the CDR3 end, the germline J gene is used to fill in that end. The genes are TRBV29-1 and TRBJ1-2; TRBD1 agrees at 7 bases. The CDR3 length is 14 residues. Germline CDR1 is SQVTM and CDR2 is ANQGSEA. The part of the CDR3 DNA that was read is TGCAGCGTTGAAGGTACGGGGACAGCTTGGGGC. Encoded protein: CSVEGTGTAWG. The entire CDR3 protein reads CSVEGTGTAWGYTF.

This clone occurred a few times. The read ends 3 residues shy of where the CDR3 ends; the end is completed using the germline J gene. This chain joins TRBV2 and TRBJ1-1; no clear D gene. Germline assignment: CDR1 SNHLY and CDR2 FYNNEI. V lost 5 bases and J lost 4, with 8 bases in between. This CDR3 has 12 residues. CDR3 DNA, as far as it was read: TGTGCCAGCAGTCCAACCGGCACTGAA. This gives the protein CASSPTGTE. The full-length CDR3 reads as CASSPTGTEAFF.

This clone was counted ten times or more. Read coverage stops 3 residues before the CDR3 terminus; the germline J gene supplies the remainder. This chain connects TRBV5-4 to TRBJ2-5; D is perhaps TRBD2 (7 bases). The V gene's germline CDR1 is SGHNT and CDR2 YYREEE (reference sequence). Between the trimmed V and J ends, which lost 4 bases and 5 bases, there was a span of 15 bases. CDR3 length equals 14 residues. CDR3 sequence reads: CASSRGGARETQYF. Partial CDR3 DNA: TGTGCCAGCAGCCGAGGGGGGGCTCGGGAGACC.

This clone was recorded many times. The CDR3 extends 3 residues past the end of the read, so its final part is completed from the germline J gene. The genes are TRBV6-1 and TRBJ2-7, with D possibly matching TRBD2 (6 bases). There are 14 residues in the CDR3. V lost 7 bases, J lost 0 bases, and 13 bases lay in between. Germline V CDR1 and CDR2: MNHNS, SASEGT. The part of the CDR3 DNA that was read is TGTGCCAGCACCGAAGCCGGGGGCTCCTACGAG. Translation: CASTEAGGSYE. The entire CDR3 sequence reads CASTEAGGSYEQYF.

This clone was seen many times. Incomplete CDR3 DNA: TGCAGTGGCGCAGGAAGGACAGGGGCAGATACG. Its protein product is CSGAGRTGADT. The entire CDR3 reads CSGAGRTGADTQYF. The rearrangement uses TRBV20-1 and TRBJ2-3; 9 positions match TRBD1. The read stops 3 residues short of the end of the CDR3; the missing end is completed from the germline J gene. V was pared by 7 bases and J by 4 bases, with 9 bases of the junction left unmatched. This CDR3 is built from 14 residues. The V gene's germline CDR1 is DFQATT and CDR2 SNEGSKA (reference sequence).

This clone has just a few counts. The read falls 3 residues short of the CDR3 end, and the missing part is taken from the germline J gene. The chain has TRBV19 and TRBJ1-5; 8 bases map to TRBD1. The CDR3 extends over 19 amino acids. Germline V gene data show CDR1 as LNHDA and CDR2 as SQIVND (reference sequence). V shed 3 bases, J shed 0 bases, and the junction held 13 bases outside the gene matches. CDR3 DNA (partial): TGTGCCAGTAGTATCTCCGAGACAGGGGTCAAATATAGCAATCAGCCC. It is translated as CASSISETGVKYSNQP. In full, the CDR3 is CASSISETGVKYSNQPQHF.

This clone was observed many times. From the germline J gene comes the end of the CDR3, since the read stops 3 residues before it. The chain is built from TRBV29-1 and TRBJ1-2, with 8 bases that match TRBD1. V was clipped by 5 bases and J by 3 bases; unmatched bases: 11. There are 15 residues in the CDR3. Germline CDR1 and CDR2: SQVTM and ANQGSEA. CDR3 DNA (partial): TGCAGCGTTACCCGCGAAGGACAGGGAGACTATGGC. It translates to CSVTREGQGDYG. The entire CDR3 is CSVTREGQGDYGYTF.